A single sample is the source of the 32 T cell receptor beta chains below, sequenced in a study of T-cell memory formation after mild COVID-19 (dated by TCRdb to the early 2020s). Receptor libraries were prepared by 5' RACE. Sequenced on an Illumina NovaSeq 6000. Using fastp at Q25 and MiXCR, TCRdb reprocessed the public reads and kept productive beta chains. One record per CDR3 amino acid sequence lists the most common genes and DNA. In all, the sample holds about 290,000 distinct CDR3 sequences, and about 20% of those were seen once. The ten largest make up more than 20% of the sample. Source material: PBMCs or a T cell subset sorted from them (not recorded which). All receptors derive from a man younger than 35 who had mild COVID-19 (a few samples of this study predate the infection). The sample titles of this study are shuffled in the database, so cell type and time point are left out; the donor was told from shared clones.

The table lists this clonotype with a few counts. J is TRBJ2-2 and V is TRBV30; D gene ambiguous. CDR1 is GTSNPN, CDR2 SVGIG, per germline (reference sequence). The CDR3 has 14 amino acids. Trimming stripped 1 base from V and 3 bases from J, with 9 bases between. The CDR3 DNA reads as TGTGCCTGGAGTGGTATTTGGGACACCGGGGAGCTGTTTTTT. Its translation is CAWSGIWDTGELFF.

This clonotype was counted only a few times. The chain has TRBV11-2 and TRBJ2-5, with 9 bases lining up with TRBD1. The CDR3 consists of 16 residues. The V segment lost 7 bases and the J segment 6 bases; nucleotides outside the gene matches: 15. CDR1 and CDR2 from the germline V gene are SGHAT and FQNNGV. The CDR3 nucleotides are TGTGCCAGCACCCCCTTCCGGGACAGGGTGATCAAGACCCAGTACTTC. It is translated as CASTPFRDRVIKTQYF. The full variable domain, completed using reference TRBV11-2 and TRBJ2-5, is EAGVAQSPRYKIIEKRQSVAFWCNPISGHATLYWYQQILGQGPKLLIQFQNNGVVDDSQLPKDRFSAERLKGVDSTLKIQPAKLEDSAVYLCASTPFRDRVIKTQYFGPGTRLLVL.

This chain uses TRBV7-8 with TRBJ1-6, with 9 bases matching TRBD1. The CDR3 is 16 residues long. Germline loops: CDR1 SGHVS, CDR2 FQNEAQ. V lost 4 bases to trimming and J lost 5 bases; unmatched junction nucleotides: 6. The CDR3 DNA reads as TGTGCCAGCAGCTATTTCCGGGACAGGGATAATTCACCCCTCCACTTT. Translated: CASSYFRDRDNSPLHF.

The chain has TRBV4-1 and TRBJ2-5, with D unclear. V shed 4 bases and J shed 6 bases, with 15 bases lying between them. CDR1 and CDR2 (germline): MGHRA, YSYEKL. The CDR3 sequence is 14 residues long. The CDR3 is CASSPHASLQTQYF. DNA for the CDR3: TGCGCCAGCAGCCCCCACGCATCGCTACAGACCCAGTACTTC.

Only a few counts were recorded for this clonotype. This chain connects TRBV4-2 to TRBJ1-2; 7 nucleotides line up with TRBD1. Germline V CDR1 and CDR2: LGHNA, YNFKEQ. This CDR3 comprises 14 residues. V lost 3 bases to trimming and J lost 4 bases; unmatched junction nucleotides: 5. The CDR3 protein is CASSQGGTAYGYTF. The CDR3 DNA reads as TGTGCCAGCAGCCAGGGCGGGACAGCCTATGGCTACACCTTC.

This chain links TRBV4-2 with TRBJ1-1; D remains ambiguous. CDR3 length equals 15 residues. The V and J ends lost 0 bases and 1 base respectively, with 9 bases between them. Per the germline V gene, CDR1 is LGHNA and CDR2 is YNFKEQ. Written as DNA, the CDR3 is TGTGCCAGCAGCCAAGAGGAGGGAGCGAACACTGAAGCTTTCTTT. Translated, it gives CASSQEEGANTEAFF.

V usage is TRBV7-3 and J usage is TRBJ2-3; 11 bases are shared with TRBD2. CDR3 length equals 15 residues. The germline CDR1 and CDR2 sequences are SGHTA and FQGTGA. Trimming cost V 5 bases and J 3 bases; bases outside gene matches: 4. The CDR3 reads CASSPSGGMTDTQYF. As DNA, the CDR3 is TGTGCCAGCAGCCCTAGCGGGGGGATGACAGATACGCAGTATTTT.

The chain recombines TRBV3-1 with TRBJ1-5; D unresolved. V lost 4 bases and J 6 bases, leaving 10 bases between the germline ends. In germline, CDR1 is LGHDT, CDR2 YNNKEL (reference sequence). This CDR3 region has 13 residues. The CDR3 nucleotides are TGTGCCAGCAGCCTTGCCACAGCTCAGCCCCAGCATTTT. It yields the protein CASSLATAQPQHF.

The chain joins TRBV20-1 to TRBJ1-1; maybe TRBD1 (5 bases). The CDR3 runs 8 residues. Trimming took off 6 bases at V and 12 bases at J, with 8 bases between the two ends. Germline V gene sequence: CDR1 DFQATT, CDR2 SNEGSKA (reference sequence). The CDR3, as DNA: TGCAGTGCGAGGACATCTTTCTTT. This translates into CSARTSFF.

There are a few counts of this clonotype. CDR3 in amino acids: CSAGLGGGSNQPQHF. The CDR3 DNA reads as TGCAGTGCTGGACTTGGGGGGGGTAGCAATCAGCCCCAGCATTTT. The rearrangement joins TRBV20-1 to TRBJ1-5, with D possibly TRBD1 on 5 matching bases. Trimming took 5 bases from V and 0 from J, leaving 14 bases between them. CDR3 length: 15 residues. CDR1 and CDR2 from the germline V gene are DFQATT and SNEGSKA (reference sequence).

The chain carries TRBV20-1 and TRBJ2-5; 10 bases map to TRBD1. The CDR3 loop spans 13 amino acids. The germline gives CDR1 DFQATT, CDR2 SNEGSKA (reference sequence). After removal of 6 bases from V and 4 bases from J, the junction contained 5 bases not matched to a gene. In DNA, the CDR3 is TGCAGTGCGAGACAGGGGGCTACAGAGACCCAGTACTTC. It encodes CSARQGATETQYF.

The J gene is TRBJ1-2, the V gene TRBV20-1; D remains ambiguous. From germline, CDR1 is DFQATT and CDR2 SNEGSKA (reference sequence). V dropped 6 bases and J dropped 7 bases, with 18 bases sitting between them. The CDR3 has 13 residues. This CDR3 is CSASDDGWVGYTF. The CDR3 DNA follows: TGCAGTGCCAGCGATGATGGGTGGGTTGGCTACACCTTC.

This clonotype has a count of ten or more. This chain joins TRBV25-1 and TRBJ2-2; the D is unclear. V lost 3 bases and J lost 2, with 4 bases in between. The CDR3 is 13 amino acids. From germline, CDR1 is MGHDK and CDR2 SYGVNS. CDR3 sequence (DNA): TGTGCCAGCAGTGATCCTAACACCGGGGAGCTGTTTTTT. Translating gives CASSDPNTGELFF.

This clonotype was detected a few times. This sequence joins TRBV10-1 and TRBJ2-3; 13 bases match TRBD2. This CDR3 has 18 amino acids. Germline values: CDR1 WNHNN, CDR2 SYGVQD (reference sequence). V lost 4 bases, J lost 0 bases, and 7 bases stayed unmatched. CDR3 region: CASSGPLAGGKSTDTQYF. The CDR3 DNA sequence: TGCGCCAGCAGTGGTCCACTAGCGGGGGGGAAAAGCACAGATACGCAGTATTTT.

In this sample, this clonotype is medium-sized (0.01 to 0.1%). The V call is TRBV11-2, the J call TRBJ1-1; 7 nucleotides agree with TRBD1. The germline V gene encodes CDR1 SGHAT and CDR2 FQNNGV. V dropped 4 bases and J dropped 1; count of bases not matched to a gene: 12. CDR3 length equals 17 residues. The CDR3, as DNA: TGTGCCAGCAGCTCCCCAGGGGGTACGGCAAGGAACACTGAAGCTTTCTTT. This gives the protein CASSSPGGTARNTEAFF.

The chain couples TRBV2 to TRBJ2-7; 10 bases line up with TRBD1. The CDR3 consists of 12 residues. Looked up from germline, CDR1 is SNHLY and CDR2 is FYNNEI. Trimming at V came to 8 bases and at J to 2 bases, leaving 0 bases not matched to a gene. The CDR3 nucleotides are TGTGCCAGCGGACAGGGGGCCTACGAGCAGTACGTC. Its translation is CASGQGAYEQYV.

This clonotype was counted only a few times. In nucleotides, the CDR3 is TGTGCCAGCAGCGTAGGACAGAATCAGCCCCAGCATTTT. Encoded protein: CASSVGQNQPQHF. This chain uses TRBV9 with TRBJ1-5, with TRBD1 as a possible D gene (5 bases). Germline V lookup: CDR1 SGDLS, CDR2 YYNGEE. CDR3 size: 13 residues. Trimming removed 0 bases from V and 4 bases from J, with 5 bases in between.

As for this clonotype: The junction departs from the called germline gene at one end, perhaps through a read error. V and J are TRBV29-1 and TRBJ1-5, with D unclear. Germline CDR1 reads SQVTM; CDR2 reads ANQGSEA. This CDR3 is 13 amino acids long. The CDR3 sequence: CSVGLDYNQPQHF. DNA of the CDR3: TGCAGCGTTGGGCTGGACTACAATCAGCCACAGCATTTT.

This clonotype was recorded a few times. The chain carries TRBV19 and TRBJ2-1, with D hard to call. This CDR3 has 14 residues. Germline CDR1 reads LNHDA; CDR2 reads SQIVND (reference sequence). The V and J ends lost 2 bases and 6 bases respectively, with 11 bases between them. The CDR3 here is CASSIISKVNEQFF. The CDR3 nucleotides are TGTGCCAGTAGTATAATTAGTAAAGTCAATGAGCAGTTCTTC.

The chain employs TRBV9 and TRBJ2-2; weak D call: TRBD2 (6 bases). This CDR3 comprises 15 residues. Deletions cut 2 bases from V and 5 bases from J, with 13 bases between. Germline CDR1 SGDLS, CDR2 YYNGEE. CDR3 sequence reads: CASSVGGSFTGELFF. Written as DNA, the CDR3 is TGTGCCAGCAGCGTGGGGGGATCCTTTACCGGGGAGCTGTTTTTT. The full variable domain, in which reference TRBV9 and TRBJ2-2 provide the parts outside the CDR3, is DSGVTQTPKHLITATGQRVTLRCSPRSGDLSVYWYQQSLDQGLQFLIQYYNGEERAKGNILERFSAQQFPDLHSELNLSSLELGDSALYFCASSVGGSFTGELFFGEGSRLTVL.

This sequence joins TRBV11-2 and TRBJ1-5, with D possibly being TRBD1 (6 bases). Germline-derived CDR1 and CDR2 are SGHAT and FQNNGV. V shed 3 bases and J shed 3 bases, with 9 bases lying between them. This CDR3 has 14 amino acids. As DNA, the CDR3 is TGTGCCAGCAGCTTGGGACACAACAATCAGCCCCAGCATTTT. Translation gives CASSLGHNNQPQHF.

The chain is built from TRBV5-1 and TRBJ2-5; D might be TRBD2 (6 bases). V lost 2 bases to trimming and J lost 5 bases, with 13 bases between them. The germline V gene encodes CDR1 SGHRS and CDR2 YFSETQ. This CDR3 contains 14 residues. The CDR3 reads CASSFEGRGETQYF. The CDR3 DNA reads TGCGCCAGCAGCTTCGAGGGTCGGGGGGAGACCCAGTACTTC.

The chain recombines TRBV29-1 with TRBJ2-5; maybe TRBD2 (6 bases). V lost 7 bases and J 2 bases, leaving 20 bases between the germline ends. There are 15 residues in the CDR3. Germline values: CDR1 SQVTM, CDR2 ANQGSEA. CDR3 sequence: CSADLKAGFQETQYF. The DNA for the CDR3 is TGCAGCGCCGATCTCAAGGCGGGGTTTCAAGAGACCCAGTACTTC.

This clonotype was counted at least ten times. The chain uses TRBV6-2 or TRBV6-3 and TRBJ2-2; TRBD1 aligns across 9 bases. The CDR3 spans 16 residues. Germline values: CDR1 MNHEY, CDR2 SVGEGT. V shed 3 bases and J 8 bases; nucleotides not matched to a gene: 10. The CDR3 DNA reads as TGTGCCAGCAGTTATGGGACAGGGCGAGCGACAGGGGAGCTGTTTTTT. Encoded protein: CASSYGTGRATGELFF.

The V gene is TRBV4-1, the J gene TRBJ1-1; D is unresolved. The V and J ends lost 4 bases and 4 bases respectively, with 10 bases between them. The CDR3 extends over 13 amino acids. CDR1 is MGHRA, CDR2 YSYEKL, per germline. CDR3 loop: CASSPSGFTEAFF. In nucleotides, the CDR3 is TGCGCCAGCAGCCCATCCGGGTTCACTGAAGCTTTCTTT.

This clonotype turned up a few times. CDR3 sequence: CASSYMGLRMRGAQYF. CDR3 nucleotide sequence: TGTGCCAGCAGTTACATGGGACTCCGAATGCGCGGGGCGCAGTATTTT. This chain uses TRBV6-2 or TRBV6-3 with TRBJ2-3; TRBD2 is a possible D gene (6 bases). V gave up 2 bases and J gave up 10 bases, with 22 bases separating them. The CDR3 has 16 amino acids. Germline V gene data show CDR1 as MNHEY and CDR2 as SVGEGT.

This clonotype has just a few counts. The chain uses TRBV15 and TRBJ1-4; tentative D call: TRBD1 (5 bases). The CDR3 runs to 17 residues. CDR1 is LNHNV, CDR2 YYDKDF, per germline (reference sequence). V lost 2 bases to trimming and J lost 2 bases, with 15 bases between them. The CDR3 sequence: CATSRLGEIWTNEKLFF. CDR3 nucleotide sequence: TGTGCCACCAGCAGACTGGGGGAGATATGGACTAATGAAAAACTGTTTTTT.

Here the CDR3 DNA reads TGTGCCAGCGACAGGGCTGGGGCCAACGTCCTGACTTTC. This sequence encodes CASDRAGANVLTF. The chain combines TRBV2 with TRBJ2-6, with 7 bases that match TRBD1. This CDR3 contains 13 residues. Germline V CDR1 and CDR2: SNHLY, FYNNEI. Germline trimming cut 8 bases from V and 2 bases from J; bases unmatched to any gene: 0.

This clonotype turned up a few times. This chain links TRBV7-8 with TRBJ2-5, with TRBD2 identical over 11 bases. The CDR3 is 16 amino acids. With 2 bases clipped from V and 1 base from J, the junction kept 3 bases outside the gene matches. Germline CDR1 reads SGHVS; CDR2 reads FQNEAQ. The CDR3 DNA is TGTGCCAGCAGCTTAAGACTAGCGGGACCCCAAGAGACCCAGTACTTC. Protein product: CASSLRLAGPQETQYF.

For the CDR3, the DNA is TGTGCCAGCAGTCGGGGACTAGCGGAAATCACCGGGGAGCTGTTTTTT. It yields the protein CASSRGLAEITGELFF. This sequence joins TRBV9 and TRBJ2-2; 11 positions match TRBD2. This CDR3 has 16 amino acids. Losses at the gene ends were 5 bases for V and 4 bases for J; bases not matched to a gene: 7. Germline loops: CDR1 SGDLS, CDR2 YYNGEE.

A single count supports this clonotype. The chain carries TRBV30 and TRBJ2-7; TRBD1 is a possible D gene (5 bases). CDR3 length: 11 residues. In germline, CDR1 is GTSNPN, CDR2 SVGIG (reference sequence). Trimming removed 6 bases at V and 1 base at J, with 7 bases between. The CDR3 loop reads CACDSSYEQYF. The CDR3, as DNA: TGTGCCTGTGACAGTTCCTACGAGCAGTACTTC. The full variable domain, rest sourced from reference TRBV30 and TRBJ2-7, is SQTIHQWPATLVQPVGSPLSLECTVEGTSNPNLYWYRQAAGRGLQLLFYSVGIGQISSEVPQNLSASRPQDRQFILSSKKLLLSDSGFYLCACDSSYEQYFGPGTRLTVT.

This clonotype appeared a few times. V gene TRBV7-9 combines with J gene TRBJ1-6; no reliable D call. Trimming left V 5 bases short and J 5 bases short, with 16 bases between. Germline CDR1 SEHNR, CDR2 FQNEAQ (reference sequence). This CDR3 has 16 residues. CDR3 loop: CASSRGPLRHNSPLHF. The DNA of the CDR3 is TGTGCCAGCAGCCGTGGACCCCTACGCCATAATTCACCCCTCCACTTT.